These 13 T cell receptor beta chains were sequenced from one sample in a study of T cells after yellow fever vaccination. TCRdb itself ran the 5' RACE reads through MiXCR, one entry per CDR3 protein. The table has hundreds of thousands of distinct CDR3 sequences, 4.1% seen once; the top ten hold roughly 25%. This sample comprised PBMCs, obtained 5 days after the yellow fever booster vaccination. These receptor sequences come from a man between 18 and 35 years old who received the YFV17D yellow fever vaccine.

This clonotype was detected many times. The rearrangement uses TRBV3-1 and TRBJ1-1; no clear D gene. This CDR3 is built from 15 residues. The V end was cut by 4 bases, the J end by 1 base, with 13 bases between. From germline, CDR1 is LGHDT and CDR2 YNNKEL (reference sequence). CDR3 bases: TGTGCCAGCAGCCTCCGGGGAAATGAGAACACTGAAGCTTTCTTT. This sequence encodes CASSLRGNENTEAFF.

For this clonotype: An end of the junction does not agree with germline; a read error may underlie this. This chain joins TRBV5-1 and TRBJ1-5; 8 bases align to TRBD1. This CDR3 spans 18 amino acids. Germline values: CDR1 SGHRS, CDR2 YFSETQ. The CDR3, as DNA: TGCGCCAGCAGCTCCCTGCGGGGACAGGAGGCGGGCAATCTGCCCCAGCATTTT. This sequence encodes CASSSLRGQEAGNLPQHF.

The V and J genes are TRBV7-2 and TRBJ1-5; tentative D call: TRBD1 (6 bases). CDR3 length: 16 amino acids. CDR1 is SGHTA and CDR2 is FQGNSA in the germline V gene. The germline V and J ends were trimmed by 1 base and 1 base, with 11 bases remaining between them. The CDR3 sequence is CASSLDGGGSNQPQHF. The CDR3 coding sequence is TGTGCCAGCAGCTTAGACGGGGGCGGGAGCAATCAGCCCCAGCATTTT.

The CDR3 sequence is CASSYGVTEAFF. CDR3 DNA: TGTGCCAGCAGTTACGGGGTGACTGAAGCTTTCTTT. The chain carries TRBV6-2 or TRBV6-3 and TRBJ1-1; no firm D call. The CDR3 covers 12 residues. V lost 2 bases, J lost 5 bases, and 6 bases lay in between. Germline-derived CDR1 and CDR2 are MNHEY and SVGEGT.

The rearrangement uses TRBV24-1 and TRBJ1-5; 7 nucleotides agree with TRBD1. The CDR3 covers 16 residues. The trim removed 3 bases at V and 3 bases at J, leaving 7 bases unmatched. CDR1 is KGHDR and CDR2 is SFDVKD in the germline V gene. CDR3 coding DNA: TGTGCCACCAGTGATGGGGAAGGACAGGTCAATCAGCCCCAGCATTTT. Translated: CATSDGEGQVNQPQHF.

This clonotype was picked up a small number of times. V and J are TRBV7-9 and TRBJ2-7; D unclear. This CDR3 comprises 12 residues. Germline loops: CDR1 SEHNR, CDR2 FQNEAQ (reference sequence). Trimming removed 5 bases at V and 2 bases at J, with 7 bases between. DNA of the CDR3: TGTGCCAGCAGCCGCCTTCCCTACGAGCAGTACTTC. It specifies CASSRLPYEQYF.

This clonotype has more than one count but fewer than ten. For the CDR3, the DNA is TGTGCCAGCAGTTTAGGGGCGCCAGAGCTGAATCAGCCCCAGCATTTT. Encoded protein: CASSLGAPELNQPQHF. The rearrangement links TRBV12-3 or TRBV12-4 to TRBJ1-5; D gene uncertain. This CDR3 is built from 16 residues. V dropped 1 base and J dropped 4 bases, with 14 bases sitting between them.

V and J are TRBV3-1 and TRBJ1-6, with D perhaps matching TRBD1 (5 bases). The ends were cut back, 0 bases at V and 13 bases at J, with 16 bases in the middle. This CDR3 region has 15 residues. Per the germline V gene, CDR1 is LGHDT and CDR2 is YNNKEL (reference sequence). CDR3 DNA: TGTGCCAGCAGCCAAGATTGGCAGGGACGGTGGCCCCTCCACTTT. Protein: CASSQDWQGRWPLHF.

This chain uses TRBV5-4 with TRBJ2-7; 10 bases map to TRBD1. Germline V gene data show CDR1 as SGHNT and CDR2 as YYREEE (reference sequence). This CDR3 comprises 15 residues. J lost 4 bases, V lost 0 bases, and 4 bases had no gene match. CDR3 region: CASSLGTGGSYEQYF. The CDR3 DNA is TGTGCCAGCAGCTTGGGGACAGGGGGATCTTACGAGCAGTACTTC.

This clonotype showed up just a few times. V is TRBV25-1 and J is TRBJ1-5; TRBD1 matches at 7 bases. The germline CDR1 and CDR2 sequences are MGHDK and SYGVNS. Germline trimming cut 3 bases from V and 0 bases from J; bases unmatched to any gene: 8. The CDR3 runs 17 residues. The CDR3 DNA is TGTGCCAGCAGTGAGAAGGACAGGCCGTATAGCAATCAGCCCCAGCATTTT. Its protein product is CASSEKDRPYSNQPQHF.

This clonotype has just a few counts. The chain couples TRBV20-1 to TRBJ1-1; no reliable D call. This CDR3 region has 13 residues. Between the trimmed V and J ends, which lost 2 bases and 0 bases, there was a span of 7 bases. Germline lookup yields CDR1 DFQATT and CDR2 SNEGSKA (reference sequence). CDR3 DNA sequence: TGCAGTGCTAGAAGTACCATGAACACTGAAGCTTTCTTT. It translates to CSARSTMNTEAFF.

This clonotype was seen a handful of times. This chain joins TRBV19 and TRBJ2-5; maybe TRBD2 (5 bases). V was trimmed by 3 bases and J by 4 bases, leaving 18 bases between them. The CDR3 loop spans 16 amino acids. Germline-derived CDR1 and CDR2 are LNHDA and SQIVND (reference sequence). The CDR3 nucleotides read TGTGCCAGTAGTATCGGCTCTAGCTGGCTCGCAGAGACCCAGTACTTC. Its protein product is CASSIGSSWLAETQYF.

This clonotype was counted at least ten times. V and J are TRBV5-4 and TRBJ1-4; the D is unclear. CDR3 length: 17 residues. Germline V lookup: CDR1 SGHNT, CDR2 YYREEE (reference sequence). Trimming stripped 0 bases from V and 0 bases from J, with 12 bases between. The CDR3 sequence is CASSLGQGAATNEKLFF. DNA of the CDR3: TGTGCCAGCAGCTTGGGACAAGGTGCCGCAACTAATGAAAAACTGTTTTTT.